This T cell receptor (beta chain) was sequenced for a study of cytomegalovirus exposure and HLA in healthy donors. Whole-study findings and limits: Most TCR sequences proved rare, with some public TCRs found in many donors. Most of the CMV-associated TCR beta chains (in a later analysis) appeared to be HLA-restricted. Productive rates of about 90% or about 30% were seen for most TCR beta V segments in an earlier analysis.

PCR was performed using 60 Vbeta and 13 Jbeta primers. Profiling relied on immunoSEQ multiplex PCR, and the TCRdb table lists in-frame clones only, not all of them. Here the sample spans 180,000 or so clones, under 85% being singletons. This clone was counted once. The antigen is unknown. V dropped 7 bases and J dropped 3 bases, with 3 bases sitting between them. Per germline, CDR1 MDHEN and CDR2 SYDVKM. The CDR3 length is 10 residues. The chain is built from TRBV28 and TRBJ1-1; no firm D call. This receptor was identified in a female donor in good health and CMV-seronegative. Sequencing input: PBMCs. CDR3 in DNA: TGTGCCAGCACAGACACTGAAGCTTTCTTT. It yields the protein CASTDTEAFF.